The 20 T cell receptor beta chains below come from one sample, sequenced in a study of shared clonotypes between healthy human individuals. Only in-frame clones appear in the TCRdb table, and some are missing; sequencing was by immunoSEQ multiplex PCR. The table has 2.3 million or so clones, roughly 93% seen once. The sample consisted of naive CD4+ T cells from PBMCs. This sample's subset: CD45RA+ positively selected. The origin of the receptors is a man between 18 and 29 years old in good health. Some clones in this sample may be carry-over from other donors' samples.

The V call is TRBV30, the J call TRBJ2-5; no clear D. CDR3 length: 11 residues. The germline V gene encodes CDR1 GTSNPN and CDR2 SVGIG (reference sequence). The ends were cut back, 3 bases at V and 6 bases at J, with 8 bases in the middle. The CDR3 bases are TGTGCCTGGAGGGAATCGCAGACCCAGTACTTC. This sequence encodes CAWRESQTQYF. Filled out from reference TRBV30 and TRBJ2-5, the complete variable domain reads SQTIHQWPATLVQPVGSPLSLECTVEGTSNPNLYWYRQAAGRGLQLLFYSVGIGQISSEVPQNLSASRPQDRQFILSSKKLLLSDSGFYLCAWRESQTQYFGPGTRLLVL.

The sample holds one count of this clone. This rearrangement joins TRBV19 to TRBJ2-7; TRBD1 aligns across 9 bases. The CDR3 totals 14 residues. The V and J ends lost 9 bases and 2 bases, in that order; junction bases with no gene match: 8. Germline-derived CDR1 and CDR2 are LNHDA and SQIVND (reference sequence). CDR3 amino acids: CASAGTGSAYEQYF. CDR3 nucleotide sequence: TGTGCCAGCGCCGGGACAGGGTCGGCCTACGAGCAGTACTTC. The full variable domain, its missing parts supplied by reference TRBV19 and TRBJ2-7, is DGGITQSPKYLFRKEGQNVTLSCEQNLNHDAMYWYRQDPGQGLRLIYYSQIVNDFQKGDIAEGYSVSREKKESFPLTVTSAQKNPTAFYLCASAGTGSAYEQYFGPGTRLTVT.

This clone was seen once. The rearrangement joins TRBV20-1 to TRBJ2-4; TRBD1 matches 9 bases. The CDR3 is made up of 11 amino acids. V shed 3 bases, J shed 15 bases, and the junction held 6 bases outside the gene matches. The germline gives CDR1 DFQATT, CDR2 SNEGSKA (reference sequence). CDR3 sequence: CSASRDRVSYF. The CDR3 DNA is TGCAGTGCTAGTAGGGACAGGGTCTCGTACTTC.

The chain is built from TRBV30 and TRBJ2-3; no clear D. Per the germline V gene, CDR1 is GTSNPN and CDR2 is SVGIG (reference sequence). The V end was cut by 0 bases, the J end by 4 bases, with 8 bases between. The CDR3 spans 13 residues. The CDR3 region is CAWSVKGPDTQYF. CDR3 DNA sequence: TGTGCCTGGAGTGTAAAAGGGCCAGATACGCAGTATTTT. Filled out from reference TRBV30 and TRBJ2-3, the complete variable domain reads SQTIHQWPATLVQPVGSPLSLECTVEGTSNPNLYWYRQAAGRGLQLLFYSVGIGQISSEVPQNLSASRPQDRQFILSSKKLLLSDSGFYLCAWSVKGPDTQYFGPGTRLTVL.

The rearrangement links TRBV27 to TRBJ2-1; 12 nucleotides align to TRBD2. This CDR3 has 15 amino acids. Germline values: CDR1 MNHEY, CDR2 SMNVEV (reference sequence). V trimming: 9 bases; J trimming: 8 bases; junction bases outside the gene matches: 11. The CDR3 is CASWPSGRVYDEQFF. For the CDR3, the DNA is TGTGCCAGTTGGCCTAGCGGGAGGGTTTACGATGAGCAGTTCTTC.

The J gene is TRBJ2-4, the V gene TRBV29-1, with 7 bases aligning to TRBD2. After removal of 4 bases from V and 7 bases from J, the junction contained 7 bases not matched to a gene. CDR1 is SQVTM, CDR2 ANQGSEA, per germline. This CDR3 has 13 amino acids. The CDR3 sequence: CSVVEWGGNIQYF. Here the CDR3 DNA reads TGCAGCGTTGTCGAGTGGGGAGGGAACATTCAGTACTTC.

CDR3 residues: CATAPTHAGGGWEQYF. CDR3 coding DNA: TGTGCCACCGCCCCTACCCACGCAGGGGGGGGGTGGGAGCAGTACTTC. The V and J genes are TRBV19 and TRBJ2-7; D could derive from TRBD1 or TRBD2 (7 bases each). The CDR3 sequence is 16 residues long. With 10 bases removed from V and 7 bases from J, the gap between germline ends came to 29 bases. Germline V CDR1 and CDR2: LNHDA, SQIVND (reference sequence). The whole variable domain, filled in from reference TRBV19 and TRBJ2-7, reads DGGITQSPKYLFRKEGQNVTLSCEQNLNHDAMYWYRQDPGQGLRLIYYSQIVNDFQKGDIAEGYSVSREKKESFPLTVTSAQKNPTAFYLCATAPTHAGGGWEQYFGPGTRLTVT.

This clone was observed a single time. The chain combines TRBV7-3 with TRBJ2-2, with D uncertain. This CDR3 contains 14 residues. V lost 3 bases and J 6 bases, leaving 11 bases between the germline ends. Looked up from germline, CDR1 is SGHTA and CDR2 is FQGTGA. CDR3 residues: CASSLGHKAGELFF. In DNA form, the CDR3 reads TGTGCCAGCAGCTTGGGCCACAAGGCCGGGGAGCTGTTTTTT.

The CDR3 DNA follows: TGTGCCTGGAGCGCCGGGACAGGGGTGGCAGAGACCCAGTACTTC. This gives the protein CAWSAGTGVAETQYF. This chain connects TRBV30 to TRBJ2-5, with TRBD1 matching over 10 bases. Germline CDR1 and CDR2: GTSNPN and SVGIG (reference sequence). The J segment lost 4 bases and the V segment lost 3 bases, leaving 8 bases of the junction unmatched. CDR3 length equals 15 residues.

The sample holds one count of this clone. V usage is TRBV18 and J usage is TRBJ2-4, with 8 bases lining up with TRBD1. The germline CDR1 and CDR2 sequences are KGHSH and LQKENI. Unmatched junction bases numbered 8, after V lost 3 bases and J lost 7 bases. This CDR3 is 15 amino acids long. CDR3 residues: CASSPDRGIQNIQYF. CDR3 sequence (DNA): TGTGCCAGCTCACCCGACAGGGGTATTCAGAACATTCAGTACTTC.

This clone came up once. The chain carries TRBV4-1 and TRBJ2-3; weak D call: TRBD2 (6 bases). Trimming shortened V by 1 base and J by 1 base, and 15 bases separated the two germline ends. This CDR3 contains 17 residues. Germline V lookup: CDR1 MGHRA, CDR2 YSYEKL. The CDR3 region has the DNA TGCGCCAGCAGCCAAGTTTTTTCACTAGCTGGCACAGATACGCAGTATTTT. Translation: CASSQVFSLAGTDTQYF.

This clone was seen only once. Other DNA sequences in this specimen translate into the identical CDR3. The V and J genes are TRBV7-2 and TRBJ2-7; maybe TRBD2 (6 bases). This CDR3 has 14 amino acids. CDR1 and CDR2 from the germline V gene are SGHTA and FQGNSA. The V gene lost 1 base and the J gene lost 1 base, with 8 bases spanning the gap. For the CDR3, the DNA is TGTGCCAGCAGCTTAGACCGGGGGTCCTACGAGCAGTACTTC. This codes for CASSLDRGSYEQYF.

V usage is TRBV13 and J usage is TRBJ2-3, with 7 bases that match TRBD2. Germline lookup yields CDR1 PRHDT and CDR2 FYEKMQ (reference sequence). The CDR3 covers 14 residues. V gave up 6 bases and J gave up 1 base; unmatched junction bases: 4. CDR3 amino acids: CASSGAGGTDTQYF. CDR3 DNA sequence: TGTGCCAGCAGTGGGGCGGGAGGCACAGATACGCAGTATTTT.

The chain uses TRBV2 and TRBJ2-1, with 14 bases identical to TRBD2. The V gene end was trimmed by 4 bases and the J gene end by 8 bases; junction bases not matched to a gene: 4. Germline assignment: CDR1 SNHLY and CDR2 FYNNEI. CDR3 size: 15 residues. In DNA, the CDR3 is TGTGCCAGCAGTGGGGGACTAGCGGGAGTGCATGAGCAGTTCTTC. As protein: CASSGGLAGVHEQFF.

The CDR3 sequence: CASSLTAGSKTYEQYF. The CDR3 DNA sequence: TGCGCCAGCAGCTTGACGGCAGGGAGTAAGACCTACGAGCAGTACTTC. The chain uses TRBV5-1 and TRBJ2-7; D is possibly TRBD1 or TRBD2 (5 bases each). V lost 1 base to trimming and J lost 2 bases, with 16 bases between them. This CDR3 contains 16 residues. The germline V gene has CDR1 SGHRS and CDR2 YFSETQ. Full variable domain (outside the CDR3, taken from reference TRBV5-1 and TRBJ2-7): KAGVTQTPRYLIKTRGQQVTLSCSPISGHRSVSWYQQTPGQGLQFLFEYFSETQRNKGNFPGRFSGRQFSNSRSEMNVSTLELGDSALYLCASSLTAGSKTYEQYFGPGTRLTVT.

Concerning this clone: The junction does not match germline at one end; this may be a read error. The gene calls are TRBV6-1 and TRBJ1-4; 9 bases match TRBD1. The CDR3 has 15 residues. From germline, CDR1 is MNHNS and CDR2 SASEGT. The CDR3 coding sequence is TGTGCCAGTCGCAGCTGGGACAGGGTTAATGACAAACTGTTTTTT. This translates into CASRSWDRVNDKLFF.

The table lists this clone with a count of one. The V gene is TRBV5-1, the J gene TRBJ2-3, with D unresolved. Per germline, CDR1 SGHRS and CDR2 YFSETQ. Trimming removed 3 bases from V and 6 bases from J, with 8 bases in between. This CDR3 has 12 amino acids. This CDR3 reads CASSYPGDTQYF. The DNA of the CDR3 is TGCGCCAGCAGCTACCCTGGTGATACGCAGTATTTT.

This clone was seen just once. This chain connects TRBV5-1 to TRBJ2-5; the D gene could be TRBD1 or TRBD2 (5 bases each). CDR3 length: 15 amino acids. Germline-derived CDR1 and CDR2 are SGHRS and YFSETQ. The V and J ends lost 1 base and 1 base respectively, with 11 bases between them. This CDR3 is CASSLLGPPQETQYF. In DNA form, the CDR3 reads TGCGCCAGCAGCTTGCTGGGACCGCCCCAAGAGACCCAGTACTTC. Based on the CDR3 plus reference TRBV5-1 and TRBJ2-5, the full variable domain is KAGVTQTPRYLIKTRGQQVTLSCSPISGHRSVSWYQQTPGQGLQFLFEYFSETQRNKGNFPGRFSGRQFSNSRSEMNVSTLELGDSALYLCASSLLGPPQETQYFGPGTRLLVL.

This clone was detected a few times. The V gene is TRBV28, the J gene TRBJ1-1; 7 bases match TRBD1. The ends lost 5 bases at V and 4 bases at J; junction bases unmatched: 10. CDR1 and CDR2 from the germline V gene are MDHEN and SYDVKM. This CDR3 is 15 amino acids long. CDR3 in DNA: TGTGCCAGCAGTCCCCACAGGGGAGATGGCACTGAAGCTTTCTTT. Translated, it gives CASSPHRGDGTEAFF.

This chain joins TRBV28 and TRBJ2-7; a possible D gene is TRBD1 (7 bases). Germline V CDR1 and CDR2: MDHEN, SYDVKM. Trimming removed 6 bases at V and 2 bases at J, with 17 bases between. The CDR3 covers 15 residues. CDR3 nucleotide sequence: TGTGCCAGCAGAACCCTGACAGGGACTCCCTACGAGCAGTACTTC. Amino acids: CASRTLTGTPYEQYF.